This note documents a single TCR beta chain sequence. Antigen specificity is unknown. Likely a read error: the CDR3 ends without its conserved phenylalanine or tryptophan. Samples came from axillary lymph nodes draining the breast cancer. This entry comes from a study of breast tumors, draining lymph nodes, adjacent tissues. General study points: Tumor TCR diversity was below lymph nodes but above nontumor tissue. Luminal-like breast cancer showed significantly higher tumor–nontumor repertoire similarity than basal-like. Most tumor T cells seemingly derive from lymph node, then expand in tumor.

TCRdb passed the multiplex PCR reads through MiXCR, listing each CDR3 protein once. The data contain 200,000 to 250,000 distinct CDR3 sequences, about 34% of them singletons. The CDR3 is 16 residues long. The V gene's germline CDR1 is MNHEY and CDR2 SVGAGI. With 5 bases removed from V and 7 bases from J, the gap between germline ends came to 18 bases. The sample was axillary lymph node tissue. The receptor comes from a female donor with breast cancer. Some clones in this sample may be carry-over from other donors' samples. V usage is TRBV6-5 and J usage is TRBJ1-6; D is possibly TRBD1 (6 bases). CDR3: CASSHGGGMRNSPLHL. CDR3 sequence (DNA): TGTGCCAGCAGTCACGGCGGGGGCATGCGAAATTCACCCCTCCACCTT.